This T cell receptor beta chain originates from a study of T cells after yellow fever vaccination. Study context: With SMART-Seq v4 Ultra Low Input, the fractions containing low cell numbers were prepared. Study outcomes and limitations: Highly abundant clonotypes carried over from the bulk population could end up in FACS-sorted repertoires as contaminants. A large majority of primary-vaccination clones showed up again after the booster (roughly 96% CD4, approximately 90% CD8).

A word on this clonotype: Its antigen is unknown.

By 5'RACE template switching, TCR cDNA was produced, with a universal primer site and UMIs added in the process. TCRdb re-derived calls from the 5' RACE reads in MiXCR, one entry per CDR3 protein. The sample lists some 670,000 distinct CDR3 sequences; approximately 13% were seen once. The V and J ends lost 6 bases and 4 bases respectively, with 10 bases between them. Germline V gene sequence: CDR1 SGHAT, CDR2 FQNNGV. The CDR3 has 13 residues. The V and J genes are TRBV11-2 and TRBJ2-1; no clear D gene. Sequenced material: PBMCs, taken on the day of the yellow fever booster vaccination. The TCR comes from a man aged 30 to 45 who received the YFV17D yellow fever vaccine. CDR3 in DNA: TGTGCCAGCAGTCGGTCGAGGTACAATGAGCAGTTCTTC. Translation gives CASSRSRYNEQFF.